This T cell receptor (beta chain) emerged from a study of T cell clonotyping in hematopoietic cell transplantation (dated by TCRdb to the early 2020s). The study in broad terms: A total of 120 to 150 blood samples were gathered in the study from a few dozen consecutive transplant recipients along with their related donors. Patient recruitment ran from September 2015 to January 2017, and follow-up continued until late 2020 or death.

The immunoSEQ assay, a bias-controlled multiplex PCR using V- and J-specific primers, was used to amplify TCR beta CDR3 regions from genomic DNA. In a second PCR step, the CDR3 amplicons were tagged with a proprietary barcode plus Illumina adapter sequences. An Illumina MiSeq instrument was used to sequence the CDR3 libraries. Under the source paper's analysis protocol: Export and quality control were done with immunoSEQ Analyzer 3.0, while downstream analyses used R Bioconductor and Immunarch. Only productive rearrangements within the normalized downsampled data set were used in the calculation of repertoire metrics. In the normalized cohort, a clonotype counted as pathologically expanded if the clonotype was larger than 5 templates. The Inverse Simpson Index served as the measure of repertoire diversity. To capture all clonotypes, CMV-specificity analyses were performed on the non-normalized data set. TCRdb took this table from immuneACCESS and kept in-frame rearrangements with V and J called. Such tables lack part of the clones; where checked against another copy, unresolved V genes explain under half of the gap, and the rest is unexplained. Clonal size and the V and J genes are those of that table, whereas D and trimming came from the DNA. This sample gives 20,000 or so clones in total; more than 65% of them show up just once. The top ten clonotypes cover roughly 14% of the sample.

Notes on this clone: There is no known antigen for this receptor. There are no base qualities to consult, and no much larger clone falls within one base.

Inclusive of the bounding cysteine and phenylalanine, the CDR3 is 16 residues long. Only the CDR3 DNA stays, 48 bases, in frame from base 1. Trimming costs V 0 bases and J 4 bases, and their ends lie 16 bases apart. CDR1 and CDR2 (LNHNV, YYDKDF) derive from the germline V gene (reference sequence). Findings and caveats that apply to the study as a whole: Only a small fraction of recipient repertoires overlapped donor repertoires, with over 97% appearing de novo at the given depth. After transplant, TCR diversity in recipients dropped, and pathologically expanded clonotypes climbed progressively between day 30 and day 180. Sample size was limited, and cells were not sorted, so CD4 and CD8 repertoire contributions could not be separated. Inverse Simpson Index values from donors and from recipients before transplant predicted broader TCR repertoire diversity after transplant.

Related transplant donors provided blood samples for TCR beta sequencing. Nuclei Lysis Solution was used to extract genomic DNA from fresh or cryopreserved unfractionated peripheral blood mononuclear cells. The sequenced material came from peripheral blood mononuclear cells. The source is a man aged 60-69 years in good health. Some clones in this sample may be carry-over from other donors' samples. The chain is made from TRBV15 and TRBJ2-7; the D segment cannot be called with confidence. The nucleotides read TGTGCCACCAGCAGAGATCCCCCCGAGATACATTACGAGCAGTACTTC. It encodes CATSRDPPEIHYEQYF.